The subject of this entry is one T cell receptor (beta chain). Antigen unknown. This sample is part of a study of T cells in localized non-small cell lung cancer. Findings of the study overall: Detection in adjacent lung was observed for a median roughly 55 of the top 100 tumor clones. Highest T cell clonality was seen in uninvolved adjacent lung, surpassing that measured in tumor.

Using immunoSEQ multiplex PCR, the repertoire was profiled, and TCRdb retains in-frame clones only, with some absent. The table records several thousand clones, about 89% of them present only once. V lost 1 base and J 3 bases, leaving 18 bases between the germline ends. This CDR3 contains 18 residues. Germline CDR1 and CDR2: SGHTA and FQGNSA. Specimen: peripheral blood, collected before any cancer treatment. The chain has TRBV7-2 and TRBJ1-4, with D possibly TRBD1 on 6 matching bases. The clonotype comes from a male donor at least 60 years old with stage III lung adenocarcinoma. The CDR3 DNA reads TGTGCCAGCAGCTTAGGGAGGGGCCTGGGACATTCTAATGAAAAACTGTTTTTT. It translates to CASSLGRGLGHSNEKLFF.